This T cell receptor beta chain was recovered during a study of vaccination effects on CD4 cells after COVID-19. General study results and limits: Late in the post-vaccination period, infection-induced and vaccine-induced clones underwent marked clonal contraction.

Pools of viral peptides were used by the ViraFEST assay to expand antigen-specific CD4+ T cells ahead of sequencing. Following 10 days of culture, CD4+ T cells were isolated. Recipients of the vaccine had no prior SARS-CoV-2 infection and negative nucleocapsid antibodies. On both days 3 and 7, half of the culture medium was replaced with IL-2 medium. Comment on this clone: The antigen is not known.

Here immunoSEQ multiplex PCR was the method, and the copy in TCRdb shows in-frame clones only, minus some. The sample contains some 60,000 clones, 70% to 80% of which appear only once. Germline loops: CDR1 GTSNPN, CDR2 SVGIG (reference sequence). The CDR3 totals 15 residues. Trimming removed 4 bases at V and 1 base at J, with 15 bases between. The specimen was CD4+ T cells from PBMCs cultured with HCoV-NL63 spike peptides, collected before COVID-19 vaccination. V is TRBV30 and J is TRBJ2-3; D is possibly TRBD1 (6 bases). The TCR comes from a human donor who received a COVID-19 vaccine. CDR3 nucleotides: TGTGCCTGGAAGTCGGGACGGACAGGCACAGATACGCAGTATTTT. This translates into CAWKSGRTGTDTQYF.